The present entry profiles one T cell receptor beta chain with its context. As yet, its antigen is unknown. The data stem from a study of T cells after yellow fever vaccination. General study points: Boosting was followed by the reappearance of most primary-vaccination clones (around 96% CD4, around 91% CD8). The CD4 and CD8 compartments had a small share of their clonotypes in common. On re-exposure, the response was weaker but peaked faster, at day 5 versus 15.

Template switching by 5'RACE produced TCR cDNA, adding a universal primer site and UMIs. TCRdb reprocessed the 5' RACE reads with MiXCR, giving one entry per CDR3 protein. The table lists approximately 610,000 distinct CDR3 sequences, about 15% of them singletons. With 5 bases clipped from V and 4 bases from J, the junction kept 7 bases outside the gene matches. There are 14 residues in the CDR3. Germline V gene lookup returns CDR1 SGHAT and CDR2 FQNNGV. The material was PBMCs, obtained 4 to 5 days after the first yellow fever vaccination. The clonotype comes from a man aged 18 to 35 who received the YFV17D yellow fever vaccine. The chain employs TRBV11-2 and TRBJ1-2; 7 bases agree with TRBD1. Written as DNA, the CDR3 is TGTGCCAGCAGCCCAAGGACAGGAAGCTATGGCTACACCTTC. Residues: CASSPRTGSYGYTF.